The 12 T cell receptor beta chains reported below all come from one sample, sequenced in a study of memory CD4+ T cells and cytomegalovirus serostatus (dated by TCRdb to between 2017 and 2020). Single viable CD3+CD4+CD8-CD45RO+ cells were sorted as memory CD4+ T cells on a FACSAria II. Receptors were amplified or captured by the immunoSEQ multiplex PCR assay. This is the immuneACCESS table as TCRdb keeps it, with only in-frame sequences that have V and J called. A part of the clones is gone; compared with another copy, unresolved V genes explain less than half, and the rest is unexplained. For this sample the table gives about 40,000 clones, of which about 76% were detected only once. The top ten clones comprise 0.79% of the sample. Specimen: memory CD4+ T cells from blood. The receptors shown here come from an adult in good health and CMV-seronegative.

The DNA of the CDR3 is TGTGCCAGCAGTTACCCGGGAAACACCATATATTTT. Translated, it gives CASSYPGNTIYF. The genes are TRBV6-6 and TRBJ1-3; no clear D gene. The CDR3 is 12 residues long. From germline, CDR1 is MNHNY and CDR2 SVGAGI (reference sequence). Deletions cut 2 bases from V and 4 bases from J, with 3 bases between.

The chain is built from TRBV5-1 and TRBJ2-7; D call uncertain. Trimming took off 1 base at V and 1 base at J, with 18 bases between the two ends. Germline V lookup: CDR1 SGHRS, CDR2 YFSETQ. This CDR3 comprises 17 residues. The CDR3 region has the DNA TGCGCCAGCAGCTTGAGAGCTGGCAGTTTGAGTTCCTACGAGCAGTACTTC. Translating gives CASSLRAGSLSSYEQYF.

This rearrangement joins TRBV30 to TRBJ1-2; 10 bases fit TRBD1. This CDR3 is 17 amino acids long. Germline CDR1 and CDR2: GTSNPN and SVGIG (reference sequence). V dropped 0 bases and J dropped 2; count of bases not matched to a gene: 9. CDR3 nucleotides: TGTGCCTGGAGTGTCGGGTTGGGACAGGGGCCCAACTATGGCTACACCTTC. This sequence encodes CAWSVGLGQGPNYGYTF.

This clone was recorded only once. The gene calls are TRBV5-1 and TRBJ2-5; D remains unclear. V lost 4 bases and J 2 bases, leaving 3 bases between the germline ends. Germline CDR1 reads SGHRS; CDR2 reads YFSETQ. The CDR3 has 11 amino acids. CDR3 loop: CASSVQETQYF. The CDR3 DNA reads TGCGCCAGCAGCGTACAAGAGACCCAGTACTTC.

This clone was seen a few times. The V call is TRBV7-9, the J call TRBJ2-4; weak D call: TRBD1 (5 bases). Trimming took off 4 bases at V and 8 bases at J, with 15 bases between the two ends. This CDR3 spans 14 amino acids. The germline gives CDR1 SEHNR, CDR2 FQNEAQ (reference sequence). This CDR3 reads CASSSDKGRYIQYF. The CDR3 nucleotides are TGTGCCAGCAGCTCGGACAAAGGACGTTACATTCAGTACTTC.

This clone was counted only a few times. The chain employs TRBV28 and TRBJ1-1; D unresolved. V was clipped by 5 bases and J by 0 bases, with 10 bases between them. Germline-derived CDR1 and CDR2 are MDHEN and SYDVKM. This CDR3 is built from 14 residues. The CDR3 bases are TGTGCCAGCAGTCCCCATGGCATGAACACTGAAGCTTTCTTT. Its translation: CASSPHGMNTEAFF.

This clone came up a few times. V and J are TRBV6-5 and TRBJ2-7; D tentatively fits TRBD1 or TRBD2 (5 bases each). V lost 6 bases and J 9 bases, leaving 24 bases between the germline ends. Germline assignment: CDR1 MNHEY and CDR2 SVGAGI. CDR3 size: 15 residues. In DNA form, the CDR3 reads TGTGCCAGCAGCGGAAGGGACGGTGCTTGGTTTGGGCAGTACTTC. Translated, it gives CASSGRDGAWFGQYF.

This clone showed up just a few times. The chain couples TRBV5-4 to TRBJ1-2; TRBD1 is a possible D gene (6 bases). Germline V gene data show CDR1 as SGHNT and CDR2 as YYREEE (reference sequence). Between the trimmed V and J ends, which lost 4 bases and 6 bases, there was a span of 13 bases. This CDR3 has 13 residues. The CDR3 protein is CASSRQEFHGYTF. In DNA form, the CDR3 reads TGTGCCAGCAGCAGACAGGAGTTTCATGGCTACACCTTC.

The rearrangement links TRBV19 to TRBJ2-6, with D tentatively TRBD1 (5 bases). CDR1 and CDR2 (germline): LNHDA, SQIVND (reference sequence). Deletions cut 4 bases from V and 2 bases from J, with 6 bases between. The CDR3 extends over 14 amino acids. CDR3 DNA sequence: TGTGCCAGTAGTACAGGGACTGGGGCCAACGTCCTGACTTTC. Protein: CASSTGTGANVLTF.

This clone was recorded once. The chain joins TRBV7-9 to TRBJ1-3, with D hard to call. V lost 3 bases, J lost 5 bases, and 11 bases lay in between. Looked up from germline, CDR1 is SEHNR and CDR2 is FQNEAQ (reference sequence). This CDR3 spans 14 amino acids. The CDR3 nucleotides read TGTGCCAGCAGCTTCGACCGTAGAAGAAACACCATATATTTT. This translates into CASSFDRRRNTIYF.

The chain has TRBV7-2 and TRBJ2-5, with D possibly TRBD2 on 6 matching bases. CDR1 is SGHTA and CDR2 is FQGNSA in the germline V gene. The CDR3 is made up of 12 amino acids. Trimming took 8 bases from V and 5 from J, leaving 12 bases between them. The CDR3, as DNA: TGTGCCAGCGGGGAGGCTTTCGAGACCCAGTACTTC. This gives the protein CASGEAFETQYF.

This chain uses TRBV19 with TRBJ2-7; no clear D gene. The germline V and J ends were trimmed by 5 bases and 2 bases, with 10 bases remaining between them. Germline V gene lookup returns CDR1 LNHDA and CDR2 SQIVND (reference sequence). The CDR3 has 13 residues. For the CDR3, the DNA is TGTGCCAGTAGTTTAAGGCCCGCCTACGAGCAGTACTTC. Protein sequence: CASSLRPAYEQYF.